This TCR beta chain emerged from a study of T cell repertoires in cytomegalovirus infection. As for the study in general: It was the public TCR beta signatures that indicated both CMV infection and matching HLA type. The study's findings and limits: The response measured ex vivo was dominated by TCR beta clonotypes (HLA-C-restricted and CMV-specific). CMV carriers having the relevant HLA were flagged by cumulative public TCR beta family frequency.

The junction had 10 bases not matched to a gene; V was cut back by 3 bases and J by 4 bases. The CDR3 has 17 residues. Looked up from germline, CDR1 is SGDLS and CDR2 is YYNGEE. Turning to this clonotype: Its antigen is not identified.

From the reads, TCRdb called clonotypes with MiXCR, one entry per CDR3 protein. The sample gives about 440,000 distinct CDR3 sequences, roughly a third of which show up once; 12% to 15% is in the top ten. The V call is TRBV9, the J call TRBJ1-3; 10 bases agree with TRBD1. The sequence came from a human donor in good health (CMV status not recorded). Some clones in this sample may be carry-over from other donors' samples. The sample was PBMCs. CDR3 sequence (DNA): TGTGCCAGCAGCGGGGAGAGGGGGGACAGGGGAGGAAACACCATATATTTT. Amino acid sequence: CASSGERGDRGGNTIYF.